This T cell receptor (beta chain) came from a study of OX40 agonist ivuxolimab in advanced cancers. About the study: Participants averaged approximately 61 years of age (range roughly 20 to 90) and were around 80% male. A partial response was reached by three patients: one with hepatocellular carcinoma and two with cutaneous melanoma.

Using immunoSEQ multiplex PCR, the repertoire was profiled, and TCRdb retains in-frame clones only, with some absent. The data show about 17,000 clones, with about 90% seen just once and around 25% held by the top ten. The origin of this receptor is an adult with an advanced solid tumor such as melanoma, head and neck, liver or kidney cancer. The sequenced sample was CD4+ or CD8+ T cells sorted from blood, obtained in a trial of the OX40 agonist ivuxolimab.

The CDR3 region has the DNA TGCGCCAGCATTTCGACAGGGGCCATTAATGAAAAACTGTTTTTT. Residues: CASISTGAINEKLFF. The chain is built from TRBV10-2 and TRBJ1-4; 8 nucleotides line up with TRBD1. The germline V gene has CDR1 WSHSY and CDR2 SAAADI. Unmatched junction bases numbered 8, after V lost 7 bases and J lost 4 bases. The CDR3 has 15 residues.